The sequence of this T cell receptor (beta chain) was determined in a study of cytomegalovirus exposure and HLA in healthy donors. Across the whole study: Out of roughly 170 million T cells, an earlier analysis found fewer than 140 million unique TCR beta sequences in total.

Regarding the study as a whole: In a later analysis, V- and J-gene trimming of beta chains associated with a DCLRE1C missense variant, replicated independently. An observed cluster of highly shared sequence variants was recorded as a likely sequencing artifact. The study listed roughly 150 cytomegalovirus-associated TCR beta chains.

On this clone itself: Its antigen remains unknown.

The study ran its PCR with 60 Vbeta and 13 Jbeta primers. TCRdb keeps only in-frame clones here, not all; method: immunoSEQ multiplex PCR. The sample has some 180,000 clones; about 10% are singletons. Input material: PBMCs. The sequence was collected from a woman between 25 and 40 years old in good health and CMV-seropositive.

The DNA of the CDR3 is TGTGCCAGCAGTGAATCGACCCTAGCGGGAGAAGCCAAAAACATTCAGTACTTC. As protein: CASSESTLAGEAKNIQYF. The chain couples TRBV2 to TRBJ2-4; TRBD2 matches 10 bases. Germline CDR1 is SNHLY and CDR2 is FYNNEI. The CDR3 runs 18 residues. V trimming: 2 bases; J trimming: 0 bases; junction bases outside the gene matches: 7.